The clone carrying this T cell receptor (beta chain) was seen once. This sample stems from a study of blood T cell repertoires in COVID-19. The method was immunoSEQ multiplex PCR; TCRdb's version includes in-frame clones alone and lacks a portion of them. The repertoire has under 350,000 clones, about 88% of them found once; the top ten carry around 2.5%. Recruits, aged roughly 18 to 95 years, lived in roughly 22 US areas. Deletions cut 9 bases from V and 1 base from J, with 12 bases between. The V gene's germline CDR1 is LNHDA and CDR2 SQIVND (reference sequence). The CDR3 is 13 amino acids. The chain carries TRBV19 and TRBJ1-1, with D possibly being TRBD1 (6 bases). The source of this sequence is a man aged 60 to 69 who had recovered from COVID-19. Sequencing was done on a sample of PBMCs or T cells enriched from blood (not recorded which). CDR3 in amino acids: CASQGNRNTEAFF. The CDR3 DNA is TGTGCCAGCCAGGGGAACCGGAACACTGAAGCTTTCTTT.